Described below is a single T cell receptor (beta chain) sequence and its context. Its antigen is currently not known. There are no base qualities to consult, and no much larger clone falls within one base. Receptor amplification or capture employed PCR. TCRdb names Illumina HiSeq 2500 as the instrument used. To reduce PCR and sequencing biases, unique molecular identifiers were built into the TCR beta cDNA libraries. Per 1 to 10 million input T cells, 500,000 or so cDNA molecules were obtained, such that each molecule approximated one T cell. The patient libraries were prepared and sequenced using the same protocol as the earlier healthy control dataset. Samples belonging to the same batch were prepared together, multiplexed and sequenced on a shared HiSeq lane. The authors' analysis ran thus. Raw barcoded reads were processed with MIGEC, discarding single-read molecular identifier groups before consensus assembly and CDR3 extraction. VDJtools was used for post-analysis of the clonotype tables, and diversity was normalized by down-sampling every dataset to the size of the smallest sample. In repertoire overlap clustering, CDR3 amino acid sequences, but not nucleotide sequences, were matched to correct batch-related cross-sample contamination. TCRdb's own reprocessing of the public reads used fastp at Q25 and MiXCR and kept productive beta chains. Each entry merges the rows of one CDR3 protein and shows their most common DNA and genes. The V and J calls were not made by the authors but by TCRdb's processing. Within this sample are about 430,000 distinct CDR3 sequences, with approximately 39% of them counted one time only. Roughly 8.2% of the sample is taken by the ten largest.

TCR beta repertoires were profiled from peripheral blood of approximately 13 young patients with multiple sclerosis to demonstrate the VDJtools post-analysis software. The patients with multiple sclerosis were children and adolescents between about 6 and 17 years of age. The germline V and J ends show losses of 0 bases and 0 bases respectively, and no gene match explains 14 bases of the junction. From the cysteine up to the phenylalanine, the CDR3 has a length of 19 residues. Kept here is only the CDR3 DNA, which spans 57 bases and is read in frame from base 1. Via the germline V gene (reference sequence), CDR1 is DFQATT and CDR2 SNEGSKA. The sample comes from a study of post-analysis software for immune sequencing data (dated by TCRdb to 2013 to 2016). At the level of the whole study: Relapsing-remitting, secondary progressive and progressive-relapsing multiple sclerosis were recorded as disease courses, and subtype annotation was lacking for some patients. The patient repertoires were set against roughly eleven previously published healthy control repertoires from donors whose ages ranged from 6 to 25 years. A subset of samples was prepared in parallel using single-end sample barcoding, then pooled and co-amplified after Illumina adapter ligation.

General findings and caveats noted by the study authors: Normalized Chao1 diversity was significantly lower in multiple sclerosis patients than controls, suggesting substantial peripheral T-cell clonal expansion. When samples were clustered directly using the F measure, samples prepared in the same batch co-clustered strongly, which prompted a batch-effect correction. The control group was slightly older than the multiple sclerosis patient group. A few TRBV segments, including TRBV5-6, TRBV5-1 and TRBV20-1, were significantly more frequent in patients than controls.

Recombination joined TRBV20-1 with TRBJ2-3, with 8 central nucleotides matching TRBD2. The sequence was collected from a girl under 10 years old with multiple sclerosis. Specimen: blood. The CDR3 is CSARESGLRSGASTDTQYF. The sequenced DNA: TGCAGTGCTAGAGAATCAGGGTTACGTAGCGGGGCTAGCACAGATACGCAGTATTTT.